This T cell receptor (beta chain) comes out of a study of blood T cells in healthy people across ages. It was with a sample-barcoded 5' primer and a J-beta primer mix that a second PCR of roughly 6 to 12 cycles was run. Each cDNA molecule, via a template-switch adaptor with 12 random nucleotides, was tagged. TCRdb reprocessed the 5' RACE reads via MiXCR and lists one record per CDR3 protein. Of around 620,000 distinct CDR3 sequences in the sample, approximately 27% were seen once. Trimming took 6 bases from V and 8 from J, leaving 12 bases between them. CDR1 is DFQATT, CDR2 SNEGSKA, per germline (reference sequence). The CDR3 sequence is 11 residues long. The sample holds a few counts of this clonotype. Its cognate antigen is unknown. Donation came from healthy Caucasian individuals in Russia who were aged roughly 6 to 95. Every donor contributed ten milliliters of peripheral blood by blood draw. General study results and limits: Unsorted PBMCs blocked a conclusive comparison of naive and antigen-experienced cells.

Sample: blood. This TCR derives from a woman aged 70 to 79 in good health. This sequence joins TRBV20-1 and TRBJ2-3; possibly TRBD2 for D (5 bases). CDR3 sequence: CSAFSVGTQYF. DNA of the CDR3: TGCAGTGCATTTAGCGTTGGTACGCAGTATTTT.